What follows is one T cell receptor beta chain and its context. The antigen remains undetermined. The sample comes from a study of cytomegalovirus exposure and HLA in healthy donors. The CDR3 has 21 amino acids. Trimming took off 0 bases at V and 2 bases at J, with 31 bases between the two ends. CDR1 GTSNPN and CDR2 SVGIG come from the germline V gene (reference sequence). The study drew the donors from its approximately 120-subject validation cohort, separate from the 666-subject first cohort. General study results and limits: Confirmation in vitro established that a few CMV-associated chains were specific for CMV antigens. Most sequenced TCRs were rare (though some public TCRs occurred in many donors).

Assay used: immunoSEQ multiplex PCR; TCRdb lists only in-frame clones, some missing. The sample includes 180,000 or so clones, approximately 87% of them seen just once. V usage is TRBV30 and J usage is TRBJ1-2; possibly TRBD1 for D (6 bases). The sequence derives from a woman aged 25 to 39 in good health and CMV-seronegative. Material: PBMCs. DNA of the CDR3: TGTGCCTGGAGTGTCTTCCTTACCAATAGACCGACCGGACAGATCAACTATGGCTACACCTTC. Amino acids: CAWSVFLTNRPTGQINYGYTF.